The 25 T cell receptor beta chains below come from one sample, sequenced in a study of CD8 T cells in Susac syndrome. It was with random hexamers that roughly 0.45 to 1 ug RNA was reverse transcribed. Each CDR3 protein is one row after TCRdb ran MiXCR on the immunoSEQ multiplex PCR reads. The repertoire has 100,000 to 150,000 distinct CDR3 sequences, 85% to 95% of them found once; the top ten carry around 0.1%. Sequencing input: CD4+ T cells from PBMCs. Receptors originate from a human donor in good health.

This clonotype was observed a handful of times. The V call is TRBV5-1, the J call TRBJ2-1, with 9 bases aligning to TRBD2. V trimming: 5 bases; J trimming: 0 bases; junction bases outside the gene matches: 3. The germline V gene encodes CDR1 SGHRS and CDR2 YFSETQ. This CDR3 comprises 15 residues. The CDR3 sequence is CASRNSGSSYNEQFF. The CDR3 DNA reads TGCGCCAGCAGAAATAGCGGGAGCTCCTACAATGAGCAGTTCTTC.

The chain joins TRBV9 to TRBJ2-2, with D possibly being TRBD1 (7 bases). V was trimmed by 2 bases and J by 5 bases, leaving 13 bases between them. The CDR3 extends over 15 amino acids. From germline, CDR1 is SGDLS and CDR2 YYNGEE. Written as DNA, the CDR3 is TGTGCCAGCAGCGTCAGGGGGGCGGATACCGGGGAGCTGTTTTTT. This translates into CASSVRGADTGELFF.

The CDR3 coding sequence is TGTGCCAGTAGTCCCGGACAGGGGGCATTCGAGCAGTACTTC. Its protein is CASSPGQGAFEQYF. V is TRBV19 and J is TRBJ2-7, with 11 bases aligning to TRBD1. Trimming at V came to 5 bases and at J to 6 bases, leaving 6 bases not matched to a gene. The germline CDR1 and CDR2 sequences are LNHDA and SQIVND (reference sequence). The CDR3 is made up of 14 amino acids. The entire variable domain, with the rest obtained from reference TRBV19 and TRBJ2-7, is as follows: DGGITQSPKYLFRKEGQNVTLSCEQNLNHDAMYWYRQDPGQGLRLIYYSQIVNDFQKGDIAEGYSVSREKKESFPLTVTSAQKNPTAFYLCASSPGQGAFEQYFGPGTRLTVT.

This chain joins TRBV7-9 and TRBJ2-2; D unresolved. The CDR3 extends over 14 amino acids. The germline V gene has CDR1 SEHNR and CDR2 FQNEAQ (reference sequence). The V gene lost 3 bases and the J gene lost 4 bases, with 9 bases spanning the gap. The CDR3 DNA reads TGTGCCAGCAGCTTCGCCCCGGGCACCGGGGAGCTGTTTTTT. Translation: CASSFAPGTGELFF.

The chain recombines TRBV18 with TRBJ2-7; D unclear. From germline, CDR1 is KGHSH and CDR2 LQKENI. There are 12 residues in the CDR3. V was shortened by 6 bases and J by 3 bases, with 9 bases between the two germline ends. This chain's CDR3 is CASSDNIYEQYF. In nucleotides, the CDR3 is TGTGCCAGCTCTGATAATATCTACGAGCAGTACTTC.

CDR3 amino acids: CASSVGRAGTDTQYF. CDR3 nucleotides: TGTGCCAGCAGTGTCGGGAGAGCAGGCACAGATACGCAGTATTTT. The chain couples TRBV2 to TRBJ2-3, with D perhaps matching TRBD2 (6 bases). Trimming stripped 4 bases from V and 1 base from J, with 12 bases between. Germline V gene data show CDR1 as SNHLY and CDR2 as FYNNEI. CDR3 length: 15 amino acids.

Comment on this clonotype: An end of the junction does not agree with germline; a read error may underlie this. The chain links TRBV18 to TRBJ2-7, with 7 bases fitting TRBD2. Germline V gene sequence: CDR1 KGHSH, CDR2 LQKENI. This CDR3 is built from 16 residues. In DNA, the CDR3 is TGTGCCAGCTCACCACGGGCCGGGAGGCTCTCCTACGAGCGGTACTTC. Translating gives CASSPRAGRLSYERYF.

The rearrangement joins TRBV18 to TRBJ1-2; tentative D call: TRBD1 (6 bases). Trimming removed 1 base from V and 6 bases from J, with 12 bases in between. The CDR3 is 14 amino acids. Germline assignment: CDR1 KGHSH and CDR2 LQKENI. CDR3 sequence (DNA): TGTGCCAGCTCACCACGGACAGAGGGAGATGGCTACACCTTC. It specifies CASSPRTEGDGYTF. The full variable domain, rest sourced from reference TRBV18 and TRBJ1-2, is NAGVMQNPRHLVRRRGQEARLRCSPMKGHSHVYWYRQLPEEGLKFMVYLQKENIIDESGMPKERFSAEFPKEGPSILRIQQVVRGDSAAYFCASSPRTEGDGYTFGSGTRLTVV.

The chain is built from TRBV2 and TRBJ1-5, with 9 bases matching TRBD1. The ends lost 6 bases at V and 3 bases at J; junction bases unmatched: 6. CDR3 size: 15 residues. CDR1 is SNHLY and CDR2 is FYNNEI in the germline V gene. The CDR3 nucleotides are TGTGCCAGCAGGGGACAGGGACAAGCCAATCAGCCCCAGCATTTT. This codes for CASRGQGQANQPQHF.

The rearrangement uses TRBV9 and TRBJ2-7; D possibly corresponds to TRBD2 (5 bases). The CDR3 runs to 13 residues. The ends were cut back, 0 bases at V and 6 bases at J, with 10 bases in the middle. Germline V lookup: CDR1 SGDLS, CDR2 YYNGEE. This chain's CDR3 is CASSVVVSGEQYF. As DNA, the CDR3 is TGTGCCAGCAGCGTAGTGGTAAGCGGCGAGCAGTACTTC.

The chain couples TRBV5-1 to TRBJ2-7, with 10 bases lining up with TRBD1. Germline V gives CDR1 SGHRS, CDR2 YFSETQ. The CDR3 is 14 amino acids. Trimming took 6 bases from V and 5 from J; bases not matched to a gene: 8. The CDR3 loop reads CASTWGQGTHEQYF. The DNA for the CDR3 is TGCGCCAGCACCTGGGGACAGGGGACCCACGAGCAGTACTTC.

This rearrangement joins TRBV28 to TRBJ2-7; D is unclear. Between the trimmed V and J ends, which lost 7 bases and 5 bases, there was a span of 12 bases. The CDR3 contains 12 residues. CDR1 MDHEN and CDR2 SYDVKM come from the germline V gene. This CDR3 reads CASTSPIHEQYF. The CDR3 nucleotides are TGTGCCAGCACCTCCCCGATCCACGAGCAGTACTTC. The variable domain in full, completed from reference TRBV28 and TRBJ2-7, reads DVKVTQSSRYLVKRTGEKVFLECVQDMDHENMFWYRQDPGLGLRLIYFSYDVKMKEKGDIPEGYSVSREKKERFSLILESASTNQTSMYLCASTSPIHEQYFGPGTRLTVT.

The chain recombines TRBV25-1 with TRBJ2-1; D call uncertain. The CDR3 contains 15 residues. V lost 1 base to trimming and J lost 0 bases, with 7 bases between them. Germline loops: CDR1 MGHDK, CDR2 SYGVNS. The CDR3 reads CASSELSGSYNEQFF. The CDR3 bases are TGTGCCAGCAGTGAATTATCCGGCTCCTACAATGAGCAGTTCTTC.

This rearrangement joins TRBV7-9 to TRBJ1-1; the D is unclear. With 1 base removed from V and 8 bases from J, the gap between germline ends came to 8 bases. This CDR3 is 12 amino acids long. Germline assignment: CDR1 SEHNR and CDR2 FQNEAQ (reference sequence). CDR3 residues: CASSLDSLEAFF. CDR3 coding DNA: TGTGCCAGCAGCTTAGACTCCCTGGAAGCTTTCTTT.

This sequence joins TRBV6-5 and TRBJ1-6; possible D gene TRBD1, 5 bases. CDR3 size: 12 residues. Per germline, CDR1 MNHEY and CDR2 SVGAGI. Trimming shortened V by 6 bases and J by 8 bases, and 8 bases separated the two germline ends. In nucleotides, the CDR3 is TGTGCCAGCAGCCAGACAGATTCACCCCTCCACTTT. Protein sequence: CASSQTDSPLHF.

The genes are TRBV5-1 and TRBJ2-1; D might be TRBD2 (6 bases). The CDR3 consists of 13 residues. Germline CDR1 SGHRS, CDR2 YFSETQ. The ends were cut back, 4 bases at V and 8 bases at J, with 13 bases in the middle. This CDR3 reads CASSGSGEDEQFF. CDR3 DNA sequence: TGCGCCAGCAGCGGGTCGGGGGAGGATGAGCAGTTCTTC.

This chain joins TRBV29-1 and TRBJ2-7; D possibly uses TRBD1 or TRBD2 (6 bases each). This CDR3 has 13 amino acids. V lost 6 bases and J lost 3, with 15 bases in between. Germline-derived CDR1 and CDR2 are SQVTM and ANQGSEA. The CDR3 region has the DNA TGCAGCGTGGGGGGCGGAGACCTCTACGAGCAGTACTTC. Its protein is CSVGGGDLYEQYF.

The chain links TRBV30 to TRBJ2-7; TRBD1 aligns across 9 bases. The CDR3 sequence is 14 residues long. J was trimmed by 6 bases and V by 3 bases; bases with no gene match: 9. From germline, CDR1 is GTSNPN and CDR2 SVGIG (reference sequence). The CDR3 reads CAWRRRQGGSEQYF. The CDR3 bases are TGTGCCTGGAGGAGGAGACAGGGGGGAAGCGAGCAGTACTTC.

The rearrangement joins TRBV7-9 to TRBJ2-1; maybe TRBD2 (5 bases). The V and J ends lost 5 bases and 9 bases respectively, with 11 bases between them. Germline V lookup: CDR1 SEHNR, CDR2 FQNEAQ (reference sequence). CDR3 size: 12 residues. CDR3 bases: TGTGCCAGCAGCAAGGGAGTAGGTGAGCAGTTCTTC. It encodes CASSKGVGEQFF.

The CDR3 DNA follows: TGCGCCAGCAGCCCTAACCTGGTACTAGGAGGGTCACCCCTCCACTTT. Protein: CASSPNLVLGGSPLHF. The chain uses TRBV4-3 and TRBJ1-6; D remains ambiguous. V lost 4 bases and J lost 10, with 20 bases in between. The CDR3 spans 16 residues. The germline gives CDR1 LGHNA, CDR2 YSLEER.

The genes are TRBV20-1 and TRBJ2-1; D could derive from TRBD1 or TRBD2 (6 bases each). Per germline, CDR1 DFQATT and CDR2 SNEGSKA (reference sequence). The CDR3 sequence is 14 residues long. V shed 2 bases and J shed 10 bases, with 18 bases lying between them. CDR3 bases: TGCAGTGCTAGACCCATGGGGGGCCAAACCGAGCAGTTCTTC. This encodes CSARPMGGQTEQFF.

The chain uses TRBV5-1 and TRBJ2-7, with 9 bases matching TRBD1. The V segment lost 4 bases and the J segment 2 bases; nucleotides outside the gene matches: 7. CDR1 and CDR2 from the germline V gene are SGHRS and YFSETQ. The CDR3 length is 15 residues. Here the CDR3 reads CASSRGQGPTYEQYF. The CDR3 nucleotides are TGCGCCAGCAGCCGGGGACAGGGCCCCACCTACGAGCAGTACTTC.

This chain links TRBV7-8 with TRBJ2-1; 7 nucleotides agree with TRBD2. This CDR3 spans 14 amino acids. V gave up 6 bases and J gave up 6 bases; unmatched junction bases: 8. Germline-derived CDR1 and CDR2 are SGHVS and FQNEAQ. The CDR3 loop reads CASSRSPGGNEQFF. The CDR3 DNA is TGTGCCAGCAGTCGGTCCCCGGGGGGCAATGAGCAGTTCTTC. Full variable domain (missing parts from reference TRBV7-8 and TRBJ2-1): GAGVSQSPRYKVAKRGQDVALRCDPISGHVSLFWYQQALGQGPEFLTYFQNEAQLDKSGLPSDRFFAERPEGSVSTLKIQRTQQEDSAVYLCASSRSPGGNEQFFGPGTRLTVL.

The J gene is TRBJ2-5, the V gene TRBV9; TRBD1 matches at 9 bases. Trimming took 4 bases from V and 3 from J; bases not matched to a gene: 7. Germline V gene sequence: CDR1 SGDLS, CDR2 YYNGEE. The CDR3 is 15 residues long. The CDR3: CASSSHRGREETQYF. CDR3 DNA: TGTGCCAGCAGCTCACACAGGGGGCGAGAAGAGACCCAGTACTTC.

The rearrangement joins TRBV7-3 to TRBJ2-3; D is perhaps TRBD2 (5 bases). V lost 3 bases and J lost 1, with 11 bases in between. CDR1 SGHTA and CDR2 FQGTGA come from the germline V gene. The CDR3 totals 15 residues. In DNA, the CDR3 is TGTGCCAGCAGCTTGGGTCGTAGCGGCACAGATACGCAGTATTTT. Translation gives CASSLGRSGTDTQYF.